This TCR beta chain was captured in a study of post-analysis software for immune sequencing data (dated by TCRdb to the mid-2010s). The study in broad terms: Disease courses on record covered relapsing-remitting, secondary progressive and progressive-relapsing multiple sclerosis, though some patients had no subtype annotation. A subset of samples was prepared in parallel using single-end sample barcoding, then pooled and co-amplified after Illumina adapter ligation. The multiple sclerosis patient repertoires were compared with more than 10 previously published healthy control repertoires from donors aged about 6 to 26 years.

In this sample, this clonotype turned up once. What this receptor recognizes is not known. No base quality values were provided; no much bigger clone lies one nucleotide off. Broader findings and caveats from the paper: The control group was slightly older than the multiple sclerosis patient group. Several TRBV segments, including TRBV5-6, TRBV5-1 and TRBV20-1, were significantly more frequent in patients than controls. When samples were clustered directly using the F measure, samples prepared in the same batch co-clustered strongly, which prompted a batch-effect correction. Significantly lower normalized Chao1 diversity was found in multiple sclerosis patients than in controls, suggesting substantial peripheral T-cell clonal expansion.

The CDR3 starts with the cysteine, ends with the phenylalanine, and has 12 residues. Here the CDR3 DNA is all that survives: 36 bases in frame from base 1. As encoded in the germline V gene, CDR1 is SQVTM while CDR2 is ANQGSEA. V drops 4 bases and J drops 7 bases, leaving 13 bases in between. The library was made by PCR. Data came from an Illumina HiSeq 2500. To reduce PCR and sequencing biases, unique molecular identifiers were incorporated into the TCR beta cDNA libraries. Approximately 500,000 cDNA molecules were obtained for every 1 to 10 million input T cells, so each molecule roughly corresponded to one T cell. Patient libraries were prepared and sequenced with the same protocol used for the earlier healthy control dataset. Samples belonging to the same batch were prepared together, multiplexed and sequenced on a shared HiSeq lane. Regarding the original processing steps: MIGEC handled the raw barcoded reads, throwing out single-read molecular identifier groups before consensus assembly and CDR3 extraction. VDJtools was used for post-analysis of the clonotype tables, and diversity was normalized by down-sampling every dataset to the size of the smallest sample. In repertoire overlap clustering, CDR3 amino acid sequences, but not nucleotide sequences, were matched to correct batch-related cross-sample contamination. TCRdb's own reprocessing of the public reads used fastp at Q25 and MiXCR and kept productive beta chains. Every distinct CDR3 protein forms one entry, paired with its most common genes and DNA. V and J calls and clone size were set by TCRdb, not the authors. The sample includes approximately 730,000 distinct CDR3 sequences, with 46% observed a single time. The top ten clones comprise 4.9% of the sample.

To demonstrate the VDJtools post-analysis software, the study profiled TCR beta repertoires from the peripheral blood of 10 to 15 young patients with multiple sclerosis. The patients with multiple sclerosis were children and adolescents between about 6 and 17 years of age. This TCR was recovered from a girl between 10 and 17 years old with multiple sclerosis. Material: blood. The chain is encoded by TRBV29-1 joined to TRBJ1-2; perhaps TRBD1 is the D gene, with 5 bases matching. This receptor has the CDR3 CSVAGREGGYTF. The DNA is TGCAGCGTTGCGGGCAGGGAGGGTGGCTACACCTTC.